One and the same sample provided the 7 T cell receptor beta chains below, sequenced in a study of T cell clones after liver transplantation. TCRdb's table, derived via immunoSEQ multiplex PCR, lists solely in-frame clones and lacks some. The data show around 20,000 clones, over 70% seen once. Sample: CD8+ T cells from blood, taken before liver transplant. The receptors stem from a human donor who received a liver transplant.

This sequence joins TRBV29-1 and TRBJ2-7; D unclear. This CDR3 has 13 amino acids. The V end was cut by 6 bases, the J end by 0 bases, with 12 bases between. Germline V CDR1 and CDR2: SQVTM, ANQGSEA. The CDR3 region is CSVKPGLSYEQYF. The CDR3 bases are TGCAGCGTCAAACCGGGCCTCTCCTACGAGCAGTACTTC.

The chain employs TRBV14 and TRBJ2-3, with D unresolved. CDR3 size: 15 residues. The germline V gene has CDR1 SGHDN and CDR2 FVKESK. Between the trimmed V and J ends, which lost 3 bases and 2 bases, there was a span of 12 bases. The CDR3 bases are TGTGCCAGCAGCCACTACCCACATCTCACAGATACGCAGTATTTT. This codes for CASSHYPHLTDTQYF. Using reference TRBV14 and TRBJ2-3 for the parts outside the CDR3, the full variable domain is EAGVTQFPSHSVIEKGQTVTLRCDPISGHDNLYWYRRVMGKEIKFLLHFVKESKQDESGMPNNRFLAERTGGTYSTLKVQPAELEDSGVYFCASSHYPHLTDTQYFGPGTRLTVL.

The rearrangement uses TRBV5-4 and TRBJ2-7, with a weak D call TRBD1 (5 bases). The CDR3 covers 15 residues. CDR1 is SGHNT, CDR2 YYREEE, per germline (reference sequence). Trimming pared 4 bases from V and 1 base from J, leaving 15 bases between. CDR3 residues: CASSLDSSPSYEQYF. The CDR3 nucleotides read TGTGCCAGCAGCCTCGACAGCTCGCCTTCCTACGAGCAGTACTTC.

This chain links TRBV2 with TRBJ2-1; D might be TRBD1 (6 bases). The length of the CDR3 is 15 residues. V was clipped by 4 bases and J by 1 base, with 11 bases between them. Germline V CDR1 and CDR2: SNHLY, FYNNEI. CDR3 amino acids: CASSARGESYNEQFF. For the CDR3, the DNA is TGTGCCAGCAGTGCCAGGGGAGAATCCTACAATGAGCAGTTCTTC. The variable domain in full, with the rest retrieved from reference TRBV2 and TRBJ2-1, is EPEVTQTPSHQVTQMGQEVILRCVPISNHLYFYWYRQILGQKVEFLVSFYNNEISEKSEIFDDQFSVERPDGSNFTLKIRSTKLEDSAMYFCASSARGESYNEQFFGPGTRLTVL.

The rearrangement joins TRBV18 to TRBJ2-1, with 9 bases fitting TRBD1. The CDR3 is 14 residues long. The V segment lost 6 bases and the J segment 2 bases; nucleotides outside the gene matches: 2. Per germline, CDR1 KGHSH and CDR2 LQKENI. CDR3 sequence: CASSTGGPYNEQFF. For the CDR3, the DNA is TGTGCCAGCTCGACAGGGGGGCCCTACAATGAGCAGTTCTTC.

V gene TRBV7-9 combines with J gene TRBJ2-3; 10 nucleotides line up with TRBD1. This CDR3 spans 17 amino acids. Germline V gives CDR1 SEHNR, CDR2 FQNEAQ (reference sequence). J was trimmed by 4 bases and V by 3 bases; bases with no gene match: 10. The DNA for the CDR3 is TGTGCCAGCAGCTTGTCCTCGGGTGGACAGGGGGCAGATACGCAGTATTTT. It translates to CASSLSSGGQGADTQYF.

This chain uses TRBV28 with TRBJ1-3; 10 nucleotides line up with TRBD1. With 3 bases clipped from V and 4 bases from J, the junction kept 6 bases outside the gene matches. Germline V gives CDR1 MDHEN, CDR2 SYDVKM. The CDR3 extends over 16 amino acids. The CDR3 bases are TGTGCCAGCAGTTTGCCCCCGGGACAGGGGGGAAACACCATATATTTT. It is translated as CASSLPPGQGGNTIYF.